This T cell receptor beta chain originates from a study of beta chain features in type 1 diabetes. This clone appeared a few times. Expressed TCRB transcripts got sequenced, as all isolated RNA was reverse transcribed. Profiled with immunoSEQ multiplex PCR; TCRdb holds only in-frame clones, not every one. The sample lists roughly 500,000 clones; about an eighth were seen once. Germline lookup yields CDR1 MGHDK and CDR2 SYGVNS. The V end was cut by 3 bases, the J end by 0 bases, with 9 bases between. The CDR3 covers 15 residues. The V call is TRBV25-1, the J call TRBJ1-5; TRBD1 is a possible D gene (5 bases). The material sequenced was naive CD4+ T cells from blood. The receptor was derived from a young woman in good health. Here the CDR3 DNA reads TGTGCCAGCAGTGACAACAGGAATAGCAATCAGCCCCAGCATTTT. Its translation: CASSDNRNSNQPQHF.